The 8 T cell receptor beta chains listed next were all sequenced from one sample in a study of patients and donors after allogeneic stem cell transplantation. TCRdb used MiXCR to reprocess the RT-PCR reads, holding one entry per CDR3 protein. This table has 800,000 to 1,000,000 distinct CDR3 sequences, 15% to 20% appearing once. Sequencing used blood, either unsorted or a sorted T cell fraction (not recorded which). These receptors were collected from a human donor who was either an allogeneic HSCT recipient or a stem cell or donor lymphocyte infusion donor (not recorded which). It is not recorded whose cells these are; they may come from a transplant donor.

The table lists this clonotype with a few counts. V gene TRBV18 combines with J gene TRBJ2-2; 7 bases align to TRBD1. The CDR3 extends over 16 amino acids. Unmatched junction bases numbered 5, after V lost 4 bases and J lost 0 bases. Germline lookup yields CDR1 KGHSH and CDR2 LQKENI. For the CDR3, the DNA is TGTGCCAGCTCACAAGGGGGCAGAACGAACACCGGGGAGCTGTTTTTT. Translated, it gives CASSQGGRTNTGELFF.

The chain carries TRBV6-5 and TRBJ1-5; D unresolved. The V end lost 3 bases, the J end lost 2 bases, and 11 bases lay between the germline ends. CDR1 MNHEY and CDR2 SVGAGI come from the germline V gene. The CDR3 extends over 15 amino acids. CDR3 sequence: CASSYVPEGNQPQHF. CDR3 DNA sequence: TGTGCCAGCAGTTATGTGCCGGAGGGCAATCAGCCCCAGCATTTT.

V is TRBV9 and J is TRBJ1-4, with D unclear. Germline-derived CDR1 and CDR2 are SGDLS and YYNGEE. V was shortened by 0 bases and J by 5 bases, with 8 bases between the two germline ends. CDR3 length: 14 amino acids. CDR3 region: CASSVGPGNEKLFF. For the CDR3, the DNA is TGTGCCAGCAGCGTAGGGCCGGGGAATGAAAAACTGTTTTTT.

This clonotype was counted only a few times. This rearrangement joins TRBV6-1 to TRBJ1-1; 8 bases map to TRBD1. The J segment lost 2 bases and the V segment lost 3 bases, leaving 5 bases of the junction unmatched. Germline V lookup: CDR1 MNHNS, CDR2 SASEGT. The CDR3 is 15 amino acids. The CDR3 DNA follows: TGTGCCAGCAGTGATCCGGGACAGGCAAACACTGAAGCTTTCTTT. It encodes CASSDPGQANTEAFF.

The chain couples TRBV2 to TRBJ1-5; the D is unclear. V lost 6 bases and J lost 0, with 12 bases in between. Germline CDR1 is SNHLY and CDR2 is FYNNEI. This CDR3 comprises 15 residues. The CDR3 nucleotides are TGTGCCAGCAGCCGAGCAGGCAATAGCAATCAGCCCCAGCATTTT. Protein product: CASSRAGNSNQPQHF.

This clonotype has a count of ten or more. The chain carries TRBV12-3 or TRBV12-4 and TRBJ1-2, with D uncertain. The CDR3 spans 13 residues. V was pared by 1 base and J by 3 bases, with 6 bases between. Here the CDR3 reads CASSLGVDYGYTF. The CDR3 DNA sequence: TGTGCCAGCAGTTTAGGGGTTGACTATGGCTACACCTTC.

The CDR3 coding sequence is TGTGCCAGCAGTCCAATCCGGTGGGGGCCCCAGCATTTT. Protein sequence: CASSPIRWGPQHF. This rearrangement joins TRBV6-2 or TRBV6-3 to TRBJ1-5; D gene ambiguous. Germline V gene data show CDR1 as MNHEY and CDR2 as SVGEGT. The CDR3 is 13 amino acids. V lost 5 bases and J 9 bases, leaving 14 bases between the germline ends.

This clonotype was found a few times. The chain uses TRBV20-1 and TRBJ1-1; D not certain. The CDR3 contains 13 residues. Germline CDR1 DFQATT, CDR2 SNEGSKA (reference sequence). Trimming removed 5 bases from V and 0 bases from J, with 10 bases in between. In DNA, the CDR3 is TGCAGTGCTGTAAGGGTCCTGAACACTGAAGCTTTCTTT. It translates to CSAVRVLNTEAFF.